The present entry profiles one T cell receptor beta chain with its context. cDNA reverse transcribed from extracted RNA served as the sequencing template. Generated by immunoSEQ multiplex PCR, the TCRdb table keeps only in-frame clones and is missing some. The sample consists of 65,000 to 90,000 clones, roughly 51% of them appearing once. The ends were cut back, 2 bases at V and 4 bases at J, with 11 bases in the middle. The CDR3 is made up of 14 amino acids. Germline V gives CDR1 MNHEY, CDR2 SMNVEV (reference sequence). This record comes from a study of CD8+ T cells in alopecia areata. The specimen sequenced was NKG2D-high CD8+ T cells sorted from blood. V and J are TRBV27 and TRBJ1-1; D unresolved. The receptor's source is a human donor with alopecia areata. CDR3 loop: CASSLQFSGTEAFF. The CDR3, as DNA: TGTGCCAGCAGTTTACAGTTTTCCGGCACTGAAGCTTTCTTT.